This is a list of T cell receptor beta chains from one sample in a study of CD8 T cells in ankylosing spondylitis. From the 5' RACE reads, TCRdb called clonotypes with MiXCR, one entry per CDR3 protein. This sample has 250,000 to 400,000 distinct CDR3 sequences, with 9.5% to 13% found just once. Source material: blood, either unsorted or a sorted T cell fraction (not recorded which). The receptors shown here come from a female donor with ankylosing spondylitis or in good health (not recorded which). Each CDR3 is given with its conserved first and last residue. The D gene is left open where the match is weak. Some rows have no size entry. The others give once, few or many, or a class for an expanded clone.

j_call v_call clone_size d_call cdr3_nt cdr3_aa
TRBJ2-5 TRBV12-3/TRBV12-4 NA TRBD2 TGTGCCAGCAGTCCGGGACTAGCGGGAGAAACCGAAGAGACCCAGTACTTC CASSPGLAGETEETQYF
TRBJ1-6 TRBV5-6 NA TRBD1 TGTGCCAGCAGCTTGAGGGGGCGCAGGTCACCCCTCCACTTT CASSLRGRRSPLHF
TRBJ2-7 TRBV7-9 few TRBD1 TGTGCCAGCAGGGACAGGAACTACGAGCAGTACTTC CASRDRNYEQYF
TRBJ2-3 TRBV12-3/TRBV12-4 NA TRBD1 TGTGCCAGCAGTCTCTTTGGACAGGGGGCAGATACGCAGTATTTT CASSLFGQGADTQYF
TRBJ2-1 TRBV12-3/TRBV12-4 many NA TGTGCCAGCAGTTTGTTGGGGGCTTTGAATGAGCAGTTCTTC CASSLLGALNEQFF
TRBJ2-2 TRBV6-5 many TRBD2 TGTGCCAGCAGTTACCTAGCGGGGGGGATAGGCGGGGAGCTGTTTTTT CASSYLAGGIGGELFF
TRBJ1-2 TRBV12-3/TRBV12-4 many NA TGTGCCAGCAGTTTAGGCGGGGGAGAGAGCTACACCTTC CASSLGGGESYTF
TRBJ1-2 TRBV5-1 many NA TGCGCCAGCAGCCTGCTATTAGGACGGGGTGACTATGGCTACACCTTC CASSLLLGRGDYGYTF
TRBJ1-2 TRBV7-9 few TRBD1 TGTGCCAGCAGCCCGACAGGGTATGGCTACACCTTC CASSPTGYGYTF
TRBJ2-7 TRBV6-5 many NA TGTGCCAGCAGTTACTCTTATCCCGGGGATACCTACGAGCAGTACTTC CASSYSYPGDTYEQYF
TRBJ2-3 TRBV20-1 few TRBD1 TGCAGTGCTTTTAACCGGGACAGCTATAGCACAGATACGCAGTATTTT CSAFNRDSYSTDTQYF
TRBJ2-1 TRBV21-1 many NA TGTGCCAGCAGCAAAGACCGTTTCAATGAGCAGTTCTTC CASSKDRFNEQFF
TRBJ2-3 TRBV27 NA TRBD2 TGTGCCAGCAGTTTCGGCGGGAGAGGCACAGATACGCAGTATTTT CASSFGGRGTDTQYF
TRBJ1-1 TRBV9 NA NA TGTGCCAGCAGCGCAGGGGTTGCGAACACTGAAGCTTTCTTT CASSAGVANTEAFF
TRBJ2-7 TRBV5-1 many NA TGCGCCAGCAGCCCAAACCATTCCTACGAGCAGTACTTC CASSPNHSYEQYF
TRBJ2-1 TRBV7-2 few NA TGTGCCAGCAGGACTGGTTACTCCTACAATGAGCAGTTCTTC CASRTGYSYNEQFF
TRBJ1-5 TRBV5-6 many TRBD1 TGTGCCAGCTCTGGACAGGGAAAGAATCAGCCCCAGCATTTT CASSGQGKNQPQHF
TRBJ1-5 TRBV20-1 many NA TGCAGTGCTAGAGATGCGGGGAATAGCAATCAGCCCCAGCATTTT CSARDAGNSNQPQHF
TRBJ2-1 TRBV28 many NA TGTGCCAGCAGGCGTCAAATAGCTCCATACAATGAGCAGTTCTTC CASRRQIAPYNEQFF
TRBJ1-5 TRBV3-1 many NA TGTGCCAGCAGCCTGGGGAATAGCAATCAGCCCCAGCATTTT CASSLGNSNQPQHF
TRBJ2-1 TRBV19 NA NA TGTGCCAGTAGTACCCATGGGTCGGATGAGCAGTTCTTC CASSTHGSDEQFF
TRBJ2-3 TRBV7-9 many TRBD1 TGTGCCAGCAGCGCGGGACAGGTTGGGTATACGCAGTATTTT CASSAGQVGYTQYF
TRBJ2-3 TRBV5-1 many NA TGCGCCAGCAGACAGGGAGGTCTTAGCACAGATACGCAGTATTTT CASRQGGLSTDTQYF
TRBJ2-3 TRBV5-1 many TRBD1 TGCGCCAGCAGCGACTCACCGGGACAGGGAGGGGATACGCAGTATTTT CASSDSPGQGGDTQYF
TRBJ1-1 TRBV5-1 many NA TGCGCCAGCAGCTTGCAGGGTGCGAACACTGAAGCTTTCTTT CASSLQGANTEAFF
TRBJ1-5 TRBV20-1 many NA TGCAGTGCCCAACACCGGGATAGCAATCAGCCCCAGCATTTT CSAQHRDSNQPQHF
TRBJ2-7 TRBV20-1 many NA TGCAGTGCTAGGACGGACGGCTACGAGCAGTACTTC CSARTDGYEQYF
TRBJ2-2 TRBV5-1 many NA TGCGCCAGCAGCTTGGCCGTCTTTAGGAACACCGGGGAGCTGTTTTTT CASSLAVFRNTGELFF
TRBJ2-7 TRBV5-1 many NA TGCGCCAGCCATGGGGGTTACGAGCAGTACTTC CASHGGYEQYF
TRBJ2-1 TRBV20-1 NA NA TGCAGTGCTCAACCTCCGACTAGAGTGGGCCAGCAACAGTTCTTC CSAQPPTRVGQQQFF
TRBJ1-1 TRBV5-1 few NA TGCGCCAGCAGAAGACAGCAGCTTGGCCGCACTGAAGCTTTCTTT CASRRQQLGRTEAFF
TRBJ1-2 TRBV6-1 many NA TGTGCCAGCAGTGGAATCCCCGGGACCTCTTCCTATGGCTACACCTTC CASSGIPGTSSYGYTF
TRBJ1-2 TRBV7-2 many NA TGTGCCAGCAGCTTATTACAGGGTACTTATGGCTACACCTTC CASSLLQGTYGYTF
TRBJ1-1 TRBV5-1 many TRBD1 TGCGCCAGCAGACCCGGGACAGGCCTGTTGAACACTGAAGCTTTCTTT CASRPGTGLLNTEAFF
TRBJ1-1 TRBV19 NA NA TGTGCCAGTAGCAGCACGGGCGGCGCAGCTTTCTTT CASSSTGGAAFF
TRBJ2-5 TRBV11-2 many TRBD1 TGTGCCAGCAGCTCCGAAGGACAGGGCCAAGAGACCCAGTACTTC CASSSEGQGQETQYF
TRBJ1-5 TRBV27 many NA TGTGCCAGCAGTTTATGGGGGGGGAAGCCCCAGCATTTT CASSLWGGKPQHF
TRBJ1-1 TRBV7-9 few NA TGTGCCAGCAGCCCAAGGATACAAGCTTTCTTT CASSPRIQAFF